The 5 T cell receptor beta chains listed next were all sequenced from one sample in a study of blood T cell repertoires in COVID-19. Sequencing was performed with immunoSEQ multiplex PCR; in TCRdb, only in-frame clones are kept and a portion is missing. Among roughly 72,000 clones listed, 75% to 90% were seen once. Input material: peripheral blood. The source is a human donor in a cohort sampled during active COVID-19.

This rearrangement joins TRBV3-1 (or the pseudogene TRBV3-2) to TRBJ2-7, with 15 bases lining up with TRBD2. Per germline, CDR1 LGHDT and CDR2 YNNKEL (reference sequence). The CDR3 is 15 residues long. J lost 9 bases, V lost 4 bases, and 7 bases had no gene match. The CDR3 spells CASSPPGLAGGSQYF. Written as DNA, the CDR3 is TGTGCCAGCAGCCCCCCGGGACTAGCGGGAGGTTCGCAGTACTTC.

V usage is TRBV4-3 and J usage is TRBJ2-3; D is undetermined. CDR1 is LGHNA and CDR2 is YSLEER in the germline V gene. Trimming took 0 bases from V and 6 from J, leaving 7 bases between them. CDR3 length: 13 amino acids. The CDR3 protein is CASSQDPRDTQYF. The CDR3 DNA follows: TGCGCCAGCAGCCAAGACCCGAGGGATACGCAGTATTTT.

V gene TRBV27 combines with J gene TRBJ2-1, with D perhaps TRBD2 (5 bases). Germline values: CDR1 MNHEY, CDR2 SMNVEV (reference sequence). Deletions cut 0 bases from V and 4 bases from J, with 10 bases between. The CDR3 extends over 15 amino acids. The CDR3 loop reads CASSLSWRAYNEQFF. For the CDR3, the DNA is TGTGCCAGCAGTTTATCTTGGCGGGCGTACAATGAGCAGTTCTTC.

This chain joins TRBV19 and TRBJ2-1, with D perhaps matching TRBD1 (5 bases). The CDR3 has 13 amino acids. Germline-derived CDR1 and CDR2 are LNHDA and SQIVND (reference sequence). The V end lost 7 bases, the J end lost 1 base, and 8 bases lay between the germline ends. CDR3 region: CASKGHSYNEQFF. The CDR3 nucleotides are TGTGCCAGTAAGGGGCATTCCTACAATGAGCAGTTCTTC.

This chain connects TRBV7-8 to TRBJ2-1, with 8 bases aligning to TRBD2. Trimming cost V 2 bases and J 7 bases; bases outside gene matches: 4. This CDR3 spans 14 amino acids. Germline V gives CDR1 SGHVS, CDR2 FQNEAQ. The CDR3 here is CASSLPGGQNEQFF. CDR3 bases: TGTGCCAGCAGCTTACCGGGGGGGCAAAATGAGCAGTTCTTC.